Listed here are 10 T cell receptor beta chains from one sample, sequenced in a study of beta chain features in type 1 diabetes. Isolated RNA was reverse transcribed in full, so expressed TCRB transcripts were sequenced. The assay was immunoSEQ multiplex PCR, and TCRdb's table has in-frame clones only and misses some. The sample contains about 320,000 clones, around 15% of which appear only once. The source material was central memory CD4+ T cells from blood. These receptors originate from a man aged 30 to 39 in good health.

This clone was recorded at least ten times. The CDR3 DNA sequence: TGTGCCAGCAGCCCATTAAACAATGAGCAGTTCTTC. As protein: CASSPLNNEQFF. The chain combines TRBV9 with TRBJ2-1; D uncertain. Germline V gene data show CDR1 as SGDLS and CDR2 as YYNGEE. The ends were cut back, 4 bases at V and 5 bases at J, with 7 bases in the middle. The CDR3 has 12 residues.

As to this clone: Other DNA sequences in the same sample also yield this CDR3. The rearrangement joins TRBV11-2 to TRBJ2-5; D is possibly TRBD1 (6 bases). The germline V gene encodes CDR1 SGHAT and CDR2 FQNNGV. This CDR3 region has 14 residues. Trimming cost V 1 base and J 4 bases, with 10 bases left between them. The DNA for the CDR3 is TGTGCCAGCAGCTTAGGAGGGGGTTTAGAGACCCAGTACTTC. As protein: CASSLGGGLETQYF. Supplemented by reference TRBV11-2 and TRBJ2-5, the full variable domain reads EAGVAQSPRYKIIEKRQSVAFWCNPISGHATLYWYQQILGQGPKLLIQFQNNGVVDDSQLPKDRFSAERLKGVDSTLKIQPAKLEDSAVYLCASSLGGGLETQYFGPGTRLLVL.

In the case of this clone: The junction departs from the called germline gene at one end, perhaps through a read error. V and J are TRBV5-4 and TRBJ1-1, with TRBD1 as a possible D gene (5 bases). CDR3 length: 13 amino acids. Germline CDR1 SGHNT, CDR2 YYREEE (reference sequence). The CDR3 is CASSQRGGTEAFF. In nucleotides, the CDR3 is TGCGCCAGCAGCCAACGGGGCGGCACTGAAGCTTTCTTT.

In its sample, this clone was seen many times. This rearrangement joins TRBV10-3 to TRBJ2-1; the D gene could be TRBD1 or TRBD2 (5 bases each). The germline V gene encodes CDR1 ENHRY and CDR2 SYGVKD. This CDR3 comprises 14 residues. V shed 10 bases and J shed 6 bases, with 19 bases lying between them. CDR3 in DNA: TGTGCCAACTCCTATGACAGCGGCGGCAATGAGCAGTTCTTC. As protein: CANSYDSGGNEQFF.

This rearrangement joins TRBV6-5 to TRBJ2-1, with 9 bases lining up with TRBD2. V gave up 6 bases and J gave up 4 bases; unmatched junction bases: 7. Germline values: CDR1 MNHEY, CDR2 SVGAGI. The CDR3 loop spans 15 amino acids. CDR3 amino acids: CASRIAGATYNEQFF. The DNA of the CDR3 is TGTGCCAGCAGGATAGCGGGGGCAACTTACAATGAGCAGTTCTTC.

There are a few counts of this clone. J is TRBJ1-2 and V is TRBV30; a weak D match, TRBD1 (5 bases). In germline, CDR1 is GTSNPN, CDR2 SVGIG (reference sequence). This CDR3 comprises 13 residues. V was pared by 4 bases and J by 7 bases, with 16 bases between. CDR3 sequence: CAWIQPGDRGYTF. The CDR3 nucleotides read TGTGCCTGGATTCAACCGGGGGATCGTGGCTACACCTTC.

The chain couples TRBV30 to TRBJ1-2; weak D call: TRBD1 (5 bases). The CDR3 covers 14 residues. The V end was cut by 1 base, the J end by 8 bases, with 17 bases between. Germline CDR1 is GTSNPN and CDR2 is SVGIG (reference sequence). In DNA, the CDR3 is TGTGCCTGGAGTGCTAGCTTGGGACGGCTCGGCTACACCTTC. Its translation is CAWSASLGRLGYTF. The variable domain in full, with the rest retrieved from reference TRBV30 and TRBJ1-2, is SQTIHQWPATLVQPVGSPLSLECTVEGTSNPNLYWYRQAAGRGLQLLFYSVGIGQISSEVPQNLSASRPQDRQFILSSKKLLLSDSGFYLCAWSASLGRLGYTFGSGTRLTVV.

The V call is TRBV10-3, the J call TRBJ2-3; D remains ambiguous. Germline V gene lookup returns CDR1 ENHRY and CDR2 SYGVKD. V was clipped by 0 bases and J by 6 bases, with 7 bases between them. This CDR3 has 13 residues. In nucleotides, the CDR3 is TGTGCCATCAGTGAGTCAGAACTGGATACGCAGTATTTT. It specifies CAISESELDTQYF.

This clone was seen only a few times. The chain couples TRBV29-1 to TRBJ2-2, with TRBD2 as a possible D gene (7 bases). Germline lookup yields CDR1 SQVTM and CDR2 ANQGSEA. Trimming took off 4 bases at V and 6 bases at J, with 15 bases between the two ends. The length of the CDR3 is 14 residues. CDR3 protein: CSVGGGGGPGELFF. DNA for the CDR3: TGCAGCGTTGGGGGGGGAGGGGGGCCCGGGGAGCTGTTTTTT.

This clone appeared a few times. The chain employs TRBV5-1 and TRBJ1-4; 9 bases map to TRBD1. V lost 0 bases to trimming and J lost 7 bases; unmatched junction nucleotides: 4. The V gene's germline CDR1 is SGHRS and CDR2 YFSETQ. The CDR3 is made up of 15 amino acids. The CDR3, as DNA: TGCGCCAGCAGCTTGGCTATGACAGGGGGTGAAAAACTGTTTTTT. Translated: CASSLAMTGGEKLFF.